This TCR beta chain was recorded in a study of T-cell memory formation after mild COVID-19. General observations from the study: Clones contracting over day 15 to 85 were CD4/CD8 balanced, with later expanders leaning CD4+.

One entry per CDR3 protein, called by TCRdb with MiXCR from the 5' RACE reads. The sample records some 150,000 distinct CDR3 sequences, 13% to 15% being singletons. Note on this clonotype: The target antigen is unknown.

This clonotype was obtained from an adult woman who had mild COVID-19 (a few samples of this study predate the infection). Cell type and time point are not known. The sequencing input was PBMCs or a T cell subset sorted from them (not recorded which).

The CDR3 nucleotides read TGTGCCAGCAGCCCCGCGGGGGTAGGGGAGACCCAGTACTTC. This encodes CASSPAGVGETQYF. The gene calls are TRBV12-3 or TRBV12-4 and TRBJ2-5; 7 bases match TRBD2. CDR3 length: 14 amino acids. V lost 6 bases, J lost 5 bases, and 9 bases stayed unmatched.